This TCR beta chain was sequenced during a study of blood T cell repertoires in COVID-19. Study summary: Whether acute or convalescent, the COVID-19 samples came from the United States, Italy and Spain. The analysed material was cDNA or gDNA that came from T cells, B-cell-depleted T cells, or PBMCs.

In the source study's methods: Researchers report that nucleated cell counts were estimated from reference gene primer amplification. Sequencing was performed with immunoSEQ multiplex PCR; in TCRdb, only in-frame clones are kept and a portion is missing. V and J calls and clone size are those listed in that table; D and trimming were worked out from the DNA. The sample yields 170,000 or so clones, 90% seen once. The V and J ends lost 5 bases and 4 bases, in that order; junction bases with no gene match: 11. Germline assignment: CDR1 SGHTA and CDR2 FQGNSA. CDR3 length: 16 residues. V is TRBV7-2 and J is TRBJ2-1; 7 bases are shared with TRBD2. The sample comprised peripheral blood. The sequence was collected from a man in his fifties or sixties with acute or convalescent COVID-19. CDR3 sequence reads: CASSPPGVAGYNEQFF. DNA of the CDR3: TGTGCCAGCAGCCCCCCGGGGGTAGCGGGTTACAATGAGCAGTTCTTC. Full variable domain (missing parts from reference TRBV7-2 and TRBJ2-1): GAGVSQSPSNKVTEKGKDVELRCDPISGHTALYWYRQSLGQGLEFLIYFQGNSAPDKSGLPSDRFSAERTGGSVSTLTIQRTQQEDSAVYLCASSPPGVAGYNEQFFGPGTRLTVL.